This entry describes one TCR beta chain. TCRdb reanalyzed the PCR reads via MiXCR. The data show about 16,000 clones, 15% to 19% seen once. Each patient came to thyroid surgery without any prior treatment (of any kind). The V end lost 7 bases, the J end lost 3 bases, and 13 bases lay between the germline ends. The CDR3 loop spans 13 amino acids. Per the germline V gene, CDR1 is MNHNS and CDR2 is SASEGT. The data were obtained in a study of metastatic and nonmetastatic thyroid tumors. This clonotype was sampled from a female donor with papillary thyroid cancer or a benign thyroid nodule (not recorded which). Some clones in this sample may be carry-over from other donors' samples. Sequenced input: blood. This sequence joins TRBV6-1 and TRBJ2-7; the D gene is possibly TRBD1 (6 bases). The CDR3 sequence: CASIRGRGYEQYF. As DNA, the CDR3 is TGTGCCAGCATTAGGGGCAGGGGCTACGAGCAGTACTTC.